This T cell receptor (beta chain) was documented in a study of post-analysis software for immune sequencing data. Study information: Some patients lacked subtype; others had relapsing-remitting, secondary progressive or progressive-relapsing disease.

cDNA libraries of TCR beta carried unique molecular identifiers. There were 1 to 10 million T cells, and around 500,000 cDNA molecules came from them. TCRdb called the PCR reads again in MiXCR, with one record for every CDR3 protein. Of over 700,000 distinct CDR3 sequences in the sample, about 27% are singletons; the top ten hold roughly 0.54%. Notes on the study in general: Samples from one preparation batch, clustered by F measure, grouped strongly together. Controls showed lower frequencies than patients for five TRBV segments, and TRBV5-6, TRBV5-1 and TRBV20-1 were among these. Versus controls, multiple sclerosis patients showed significantly lower diversity (normalized Chao1).

This CDR3 is 12 amino acids long. Germline CDR1 is MNHEY and CDR2 is SMNVEV (reference sequence). V was clipped by 3 bases and J by 14 bases, with 14 bases between them. Remarks on this clonotype: Antigen unknown.

Material for sequencing was blood. The genes are TRBV27 and TRBJ2-1; no clear D. The source is a girl aged 5-17 years with multiple sclerosis. The CDR3 sequence is CASSFTLGQEFF. The DNA for the CDR3 is TGTGCCAGCAGTTTTACCCTTGGGCAGGAGTTCTTC.